Listed below are T cell receptor beta chains from one sample, sequenced in a study of CD8 T cells in ankylosing spondylitis. TCRdb reanalysed the 5' RACE reads using MiXCR and keeps one entry per CDR3 protein. The sample lists 450,000 or so distinct CDR3 sequences; 25% to 30% were seen once. Sequences were obtained from blood, either unsorted or a sorted T cell fraction (not recorded which). These receptors were collected from a male donor with ankylosing spondylitis. Both conserved end residues are part of each CDR3. The D gene is left open where the match is weak. Clone size is given for some rows only: seen once, a few or many times, or a class if the clone is expanded.

NA	TRBJ1-5	TRBV5-1	NA	TGCGCCAGCAGCTTATCCCCGGGCTTGGGCAATCAGCCCCAGCATTTT	CASSLSPGLGNQPQHF
NA	TRBJ1-2	TRBV20-1	NA	TGCAGTGCTAGATTTGAGGGACCGTCAGGCTACACCTTC	CSARFEGPSGYTF
NA	TRBJ2-3	TRBV7-9	NA	TGTGCCAGCAGCCCGAAGGTGGGGACAGATACGCAGTATTTT	CASSPKVGTDTQYF
NA	TRBJ1-2	TRBV4-2	NA	TGTGCCAGCAGCCCCTCCCGGGGGGATTATGGCTACACCTTC	CASSPSRGDYGYTF
NA	TRBJ1-1	TRBV29-1	NA	TGCAGCGCCGCCCCCGGGGACACTGAAGCTTTCTTT	CSAAPGDTEAFF
NA	TRBJ2-6	TRBV10-3	NA	TGTGCCACCGGGGGGGACAGGAACTCTGGGGCCAACGTCCTGACTTTC	CATGGDRNSGANVLTF
many	TRBJ2-1	TRBV5-1	TRBD1	TGCGCCAGCAGCCAGGGACAGGGAGGAAATGAGCAGTTCTTC	CASSQGQGGNEQFF
NA	TRBJ1-5	TRBV4-2	NA	TGTGCCAGCAGCACCGCGGGGCCGAGAAATCAGCCCCAGCATTTT	CASSTAGPRNQPQHF
few	TRBJ2-3	TRBV20-1	TRBD2	TGCAGTGCTGACCTTCGGACTAGCGGGAGGGATACGCAGTATTTT	CSADLRTSGRDTQYF
medium-sized	TRBJ2-1	TRBV6-5	TRBD2	TGTGCCAGCAGTTACCCGTCGGGTAGCGGGAGTCATCGGAAGTTCTTC	CASSYPSGSGSHRKFF
few	TRBJ2-5	TRBV29-1	NA	TGCAGCGTTGAACTGGCTAACCAAGAGACCCAGTACTTC	CSVELANQETQYF
many	TRBJ1-5	TRBV12-3/TRBV12-4	TRBD1	TGTGCCAGCACTTCAGGACAGGGAGGGGTAGAGCAGCCCCAGCATTTT	CASTSGQGGVEQPQHF
few	TRBJ1-5	TRBV2	NA	TGTGCCAGCGCGAGTGAGGCTGGGAGCAATCAGCCCCAGCATTTT	CASASEAGSNQPQHF
NA	TRBJ1-2	TRBV7-2	NA	TGTGCCAGCAGCCTCCAGGCGGTTGAGGGCTTATATGGCTACACCTTC	CASSLQAVEGLYGYTF
few	TRBJ2-5	TRBV20-1	NA	TGCAGTGCTAGAGATCAGCAGCAGCAAGAGACCCAGTACTTC	CSARDQQQQETQYF
many	TRBJ2-3	TRBV20-1	NA	TGCAGTGCTGGAGACTTGACTCGCCGCACAGATACGCAGTATTTT	CSAGDLTRRTDTQYF
few	TRBJ2-1	TRBV3-1	NA	TGTGCCAGCAGCCAAGTTGGGGCGTACAATGAGCAGTTCTTC	CASSQVGAYNEQFF
NA	TRBJ2-1	TRBV11-2	NA	TGTGCCAGCAGCTTCTCCGCGATCAGTGAGCAGTTCTTC	CASSFSAISEQFF
few	TRBJ2-2	TRBV20-1	TRBD2	TGCAGTGCTAGAGATGCCGGGACTAGCGGCAACACCGGGGAGCTGTTTTTT	CSARDAGTSGNTGELFF